Listed below are T cell receptor beta chains from one sample, sequenced in a study of glioma-infiltrating T cells. TCRdb re-derived calls from the multiplex PCR reads in MiXCR, one entry per CDR3 protein. The sample has under 130,000 distinct CDR3 sequences, around 28% seen once. The material sequenced was glioma tissue, nonneoplastic brain tissue, or PBMCs (not recorded which). These receptors were taken from a human donor with low-grade glioma or glioblastoma, undergoing nonglioma brain surgery, or in good health (not recorded which). The CDR3 runs from the conserved cysteine through the conserved F or W. D genes are given only for firm matches. Not all rows give a size; the values are once, few, many and, for expanded clones, a class.

V: TRBV7-9
J: TRBJ1-1
size: many
D: NA
length: 10
CDR3: CAGRNTEAFF
DNA: TGTGCCGGCAGGAACACTGAAGCTTTCTTT

V: TRBV27
J: TRBJ2-7
size: many
D: NA
length: 14
CDR3: CASSLGGTTYEQYF
DNA: TGTGCCAGCAGTTTAGGGGGGACCACCTACGAGCAGTACTTC

V: TRBV6-1
J: TRBJ2-3
size: few
D: TRBD1
length: 15
CDR3: CASRDGDRVKNTQYF
DNA: TGTGCCAGCAGGGACGGGGACAGGGTAAAAAATACGCAGTATTTT

V: TRBV11-3
J: TRBJ2-1
size: few
D: NA
length: 17
CDR3: CASSSDIAGDNYNEQFF
DNA: TGTGCCAGCAGCTCCGATATTGCAGGGGATAACTACAATGAGCAGTTCTTC

V: TRBV18
J: TRBJ2-1
size: many
D: NA
length: 11
CDR3: CASSPGYEQFF
DNA: TGTGCCAGCTCACCAGGTTATGAGCAGTTCTTC

V: TRBV2
J: TRBJ1-1
size: many
D: NA
length: 12
CDR3: CASAGTNTEAFF
DNA: TGTGCCAGCGCGGGCACGAACACTGAAGCTTTCTTT

V: TRBV19
J: TRBJ2-7
size: few
D: TRBD1
length: 16
CDR3: CASSPRTGDGVYEQYF
DNA: TGTGCCAGCAGCCCTCGGACAGGGGATGGGGTCTACGAGCAGTACTTC

V: TRBV6-1
J: TRBJ2-7
size: many
D: NA
length: 16
CDR3: CASSEGLGSSSYEQYF
DNA: TGTGCCAGCAGTGAAGGGTTGGGATCGAGCTCCTACGAGCAGTACTTC

V: TRBV6-1
J: TRBJ1-3
size: many
D: NA
length: 15
CDR3: CASSDRIDSGNTIYF
DNA: TGTGCCAGCAGTGACCGGATTGACTCTGGAAACACCATATATTTT

V: TRBV18
J: TRBJ1-2
size: many
D: NA
length: 15
CDR3: CASSPLEGLNYGYTF
DNA: TGTGCCAGCTCACCACTCGAGGGGCTCAACTATGGCTACACCTTC

V: TRBV5-4
J: TRBJ2-5
size: few
D: NA
length: 13
CDR3: CASSRDSQETQYF
DNA: TGTGCCAGCAGCCGGGACTCCCAAGAGACCCAGTACTTC

V: TRBV7-9
J: TRBJ2-3
size: few
D: TRBD2
length: 18
CDR3: CASSLAVAGPLVTDTQYF
DNA: TGTGCCAGCAGCTTGGCGGTAGCGGGGCCTCTTGTCACAGATACGCAGTATTTT

V: TRBV28
J: TRBJ2-7
size: many
D: TRBD1
length: 15
CDR3: CASSSSGTGKYEQYF
DNA: TGTGCCAGCAGTTCATCCGGGACAGGGAAATACGAGCAGTACTTC

V: TRBV28
J: TRBJ1-5
size: many
D: TRBD1
length: 15
CDR3: CASSSGQGGGQPQHF
DNA: TGTGCCAGCAGTTCGGGACAGGGCGGTGGTCAGCCCCAGCATTTT

V: TRBV6-2/TRBV6-3
J: TRBJ2-1
size: many
D: NA
length: 14
CDR3: CASSPLSSYNEQFF
DNA: TGTGCCAGCAGCCCACTAAGCTCCTACAATGAGCAGTTCTTC

V: TRBV7-2
J: TRBJ2-2
size: many
D: NA
length: 16
CDR3: CASSLDKAPDTGELFF
DNA: TGTGCCAGCAGCCTAGACAAGGCCCCAGACACCGGGGAGCTGTTTTTT

V: TRBV12-3/TRBV12-4
J: TRBJ1-5
size: many
D: TRBD1
length: 14
CDR3: CASSRDSSNQPQHF
DNA: TGTGCCAGCAGTCGGGACAGTAGCAATCAGCCCCAGCATTTT

V: TRBV2
J: TRBJ2-7
size: NA
D: TRBD1
length: 15
CDR3: CASSEEGTVAYEQYF
DNA: TGTGCCAGCAGTGAAGAGGGGACAGTGGCCTACGAGCAGTACTTC

V: TRBV2
J: TRBJ1-1
size: many
D: NA
length: 14
CDR3: CASSALSPNTEAFF
DNA: TGTGCCAGCAGTGCGTTAAGTCCGAACACTGAAGCTTTCTTT

V: TRBV6-2/TRBV6-3
J: TRBJ1-1
size: many
D: NA
length: 17
CDR3: CASSYSSRDLMNTEAFF
DNA: TGTGCCAGCAGTTACTCGAGTAGGGATCTCATGAACACTGAAGCTTTCTTT

V: TRBV6-2/TRBV6-3
J: TRBJ2-7
size: many
D: TRBD2
length: 15
CDR3: CASSSSGGGSYEQYF
DNA: TGTGCCAGCAGTTCTAGCGGGGGAGGATCCTACGAGCAGTACTTC

V: TRBV28
J: TRBJ2-7
size: NA
D: NA
length: 15
CDR3: CASSQTGGGGETKYF
DNA: TGTGCCAGCAGCCAGACAGGAGGTGGAGGAGAGACCAAGTACTTC

V: TRBV12-3/TRBV12-4
J: TRBJ2-1
size: NA
D: TRBD2
length: 15
CDR3: CASSRLAGARNEQFF
DNA: TGTGCCAGCAGCCGACTAGCGGGGGCCCGCAATGAGCAGTTCTTC

V: TRBV29-1
J: TRBJ1-5
size: few
D: TRBD1
length: 13
CDR3: CSVMTGGNQPQHF
DNA: TGCAGCGTCATGACAGGGGGAAATCAGCCCCAGCATTTT

V: TRBV3-1
J: TRBJ1-5
size: NA
D: NA
length: 14
CDR3: CASSQDPSYQPQHF
DNA: TGTGCCAGCAGCCAAGATCCAAGCTATCAGCCCCAGCATTTT

V: TRBV7-9
J: TRBJ2-7
size: NA
D: NA
length: 14
CDR3: CASSPQGGYYEQYF
DNA: TGTGCCAGCAGTCCCCAGGGGGGCTACTACGAGCAGTACTTC

V: TRBV7-6
J: TRBJ2-6
size: NA
D: NA
length: 14
CDR3: CASSLEAGANVLTF
DNA: TGTGCCAGCAGCTTAGAGGCCGGGGCCAACGTCCTGACTTTC

V: TRBV7-2
J: TRBJ2-3
size: few
D: NA
length: 14
CDR3: CASSPSAATDTQYF
DNA: TGTGCCAGCAGCCCTTCAGCGGCGACAGATACGCAGTATTTT

V: TRBV25-1
J: TRBJ2-1
size: many
D: TRBD1
length: 15
CDR3: CASRGGDRDYNEQFF
DNA: TGTGCCAGCAGAGGAGGGGACAGGGACTACAATGAGCAGTTCTTC

V: TRBV20-1
J: TRBJ2-7
size: many
D: NA
length: 12
CDR3: CSARAGNYEQYF
DNA: TGCAGCGCTAGAGCAGGGAACTACGAGCAGTACTTC

V: TRBV24-1
J: TRBJ2-2
size: few
D: NA
length: 13
CDR3: CATTTGGAGELFF
DNA: TGTGCCACCACCACAGGGGGGGCCGGGGAGCTGTTTTTT

V: TRBV28
J: TRBJ2-5
size: NA
D: TRBD2
length: 20
CDR3: CASSLYPSGGDLPIGETQYF
DNA: TGTGCCAGCAGTTTATATCCCAGCGGGGGGGACCTGCCAATAGGAGAGACCCAGTACTTC

V: TRBV20-1
J: TRBJ2-7
size: NA
D: TRBD1
length: 15
CDR3: CSAILPGQFAYEQYF
DNA: TGCAGTGCTATCCTTCCGGGACAGTTCGCATACGAGCAGTACTTC

V: TRBV19
J: TRBJ1-5
size: NA
D: NA
length: 15
CDR3: CASKVFKASNQPQHF
DNA: TGTGCCAGTAAGGTATTTAAGGCAAGCAATCAGCCCCAGCATTTT

V: TRBV7-9
J: TRBJ1-5
size: NA
D: NA
length: 15
CDR3: CASSPVVGGNEPQHF
DNA: TGTGCCAGCAGCCCCGTGGTGGGAGGCAATGAGCCCCAGCATTTT

V: TRBV18
J: TRBJ1-6
size: NA
D: NA
length: 13
CDR3: CASSQESGSPLRF
DNA: TGTGCCAGCTCACAGGAGTCCGGATCACCCCTCCGCTTT

V: TRBV19
J: TRBJ1-1
size: many
D: TRBD1
length: 16
CDR3: CASSIAPGTGFTEAFF
DNA: TGTGCCAGTAGTATAGCCCCCGGGACAGGGTTTACTGAAGCTTTCTTT

V: TRBV7-2
J: TRBJ2-3
size: many
D: TRBD2
length: 16
CDR3: CASSLLPRGGVDTQYF
DNA: TGTGCCAGCAGCCTTCTCCCGCGGGGGGGCGTGGATACGCAGTATTTT

V: TRBV4-3
J: TRBJ2-1
size: many
D: TRBD2
length: 13
CDR3: CASSQQGGDEQFF
DNA: TGCGCCAGCAGCCAACAGGGAGGGGATGAGCAGTTCTTC

V: TRBV28
J: TRBJ2-1
size: many
D: NA
length: 15
CDR3: CASSFRGGTNNEQFF
DNA: TGTGCCAGCAGTTTTCGAGGGGGGACAAACAATGAGCAGTTCTTC

V: TRBV6-1
J: TRBJ1-2
size: many
D: TRBD1
length: 13
CDR3: CASRGQLGYGYTF
DNA: TGTGCCAGCAGGGGACAGTTGGGCTATGGCTACACCTTC

V: TRBV7-6
J: TRBJ2-5
size: NA
D: TRBD2
length: 16
CDR3: CASSLARSGAQETQYF
DNA: TGTGCCAGCAGCTTAGCGCGGAGCGGGGCACAAGAAACCCAGTACTTC

V: TRBV4-3
J: TRBJ2-1
size: few
D: NA
length: 15
CDR3: CASTTSRVSYNEQFF
DNA: TGCGCCAGCACCACCAGCAGGGTCTCCTACAATGAGCAGTTCTTC

V: TRBV12-5
J: TRBJ1-4
size: NA
D: TRBD1
length: 15
CDR3: CASTRQGTTNEKLFF
DNA: TGTGCTAGTACCCGACAGGGAACAACTAATGAAAAACTGTTTTTT

V: TRBV12-3/TRBV12-4
J: TRBJ1-1
size: many
D: NA
length: 13
CDR3: CASSSRWGTEAFF
DNA: TGTGCCAGCAGTTCCAGGTGGGGGACTGAAGCTTTCTTT

V: TRBV19
J: TRBJ2-1
size: many
D: TRBD2
length: 16
CDR3: CASSRGLQLSYNEQFF
DNA: TGTGCCAGTAGTAGGGGACTACAACTCTCCTACAATGAGCAGTTCTTC

V: TRBV7-9
J: TRBJ1-1
size: NA
D: NA
length: 14
CDR3: CASSKNQGKTEAFF
DNA: TGTGCCAGCAGCAAGAATCAGGGAAAAACTGAAGCTTTCTTT

V: TRBV30
J: TRBJ1-5
size: NA
D: NA
length: 15
CDR3: CAWRNGQGGNQPQHF
DNA: TGTGCCTGGAGAAATGGGCAGGGTGGAAATCAGCCCCAGCATTTT